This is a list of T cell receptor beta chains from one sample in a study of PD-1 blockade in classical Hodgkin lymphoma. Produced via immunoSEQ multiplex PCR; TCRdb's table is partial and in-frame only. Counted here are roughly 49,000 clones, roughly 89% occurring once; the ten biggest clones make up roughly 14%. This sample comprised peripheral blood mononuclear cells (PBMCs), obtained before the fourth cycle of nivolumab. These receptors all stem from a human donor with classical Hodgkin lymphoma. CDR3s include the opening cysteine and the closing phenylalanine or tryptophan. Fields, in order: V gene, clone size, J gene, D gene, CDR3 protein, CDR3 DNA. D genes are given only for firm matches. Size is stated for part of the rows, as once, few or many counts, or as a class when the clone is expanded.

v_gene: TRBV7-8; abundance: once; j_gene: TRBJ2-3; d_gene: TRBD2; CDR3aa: CASSQGGDTQYF; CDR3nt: TGTGCCAGCAGCCAGGGAGGGGATACGCAGTATTTT
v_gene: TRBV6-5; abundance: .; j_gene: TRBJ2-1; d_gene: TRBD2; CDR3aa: CASSYSTSGSNEQFF; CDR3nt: TGTGCCAGCAGTTACTCGACTAGCGGGAGTAATGAGCAGTTCTTC
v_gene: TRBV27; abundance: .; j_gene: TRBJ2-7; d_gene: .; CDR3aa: CASRLGGEQYF; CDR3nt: TGTGCCAGCAGATTGGGGGGCGAGCAGTACTTC
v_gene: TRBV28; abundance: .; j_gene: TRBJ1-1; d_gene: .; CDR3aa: CASSSLGQGAFF; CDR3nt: TGTGCCAGCAGTTCCCTGGGGCAGGGGGCTTTCTTT
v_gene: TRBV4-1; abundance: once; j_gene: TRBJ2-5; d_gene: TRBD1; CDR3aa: CASSQDRGRMKTQYF; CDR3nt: TGCGCCAGCAGCCAAGACAGGGGGAGAATGAAGACCCAGTACTTC
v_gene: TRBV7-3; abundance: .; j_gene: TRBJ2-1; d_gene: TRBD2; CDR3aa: CASSFVRTSGTRTGNEQFF; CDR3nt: TGTGCCAGCAGCTTCGTCCGGACTAGCGGGACTAGGACGGGCAATGAGCAGTTCTTC
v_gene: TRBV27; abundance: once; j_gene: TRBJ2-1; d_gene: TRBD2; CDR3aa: CASSLRGTSAYNEQFF; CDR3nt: TGTGCCAGCAGCCTACGTGGGACTAGCGCATACAATGAGCAGTTCTTC
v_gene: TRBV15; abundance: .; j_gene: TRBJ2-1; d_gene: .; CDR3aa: CATSRDVDSPGQFF; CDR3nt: TGTGCCACCAGCAGAGATGTTGACTCTCCGGGGCAGTTCTTC
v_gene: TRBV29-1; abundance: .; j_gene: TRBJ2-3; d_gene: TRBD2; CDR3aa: CSVALAGETDTQYF; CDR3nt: TGCAGCGTCGCGCTAGCGGGAGAGACAGATACGCAGTATTTT
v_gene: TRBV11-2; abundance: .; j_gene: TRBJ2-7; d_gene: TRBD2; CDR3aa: CASSFGTSVAYEQYF; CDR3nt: TGTGCCAGCAGCTTCGGGACTAGCGTTGCCTACGAGCAGTACTTC
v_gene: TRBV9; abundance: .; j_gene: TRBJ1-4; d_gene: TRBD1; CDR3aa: CASSETGGHEKLFF; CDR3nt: TGTGCCAGCAGCGAAACAGGGGGCCATGAAAAACTGTTTTTT
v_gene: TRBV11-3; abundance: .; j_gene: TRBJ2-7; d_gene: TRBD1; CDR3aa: CASSLTGGIYEQYF; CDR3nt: TGTGCCAGCAGCTTAACAGGGGGTATATACGAGCAGTACTTC
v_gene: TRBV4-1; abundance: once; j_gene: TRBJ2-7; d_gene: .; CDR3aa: CASSQEISAGAYEQYF; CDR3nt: TGCGCCAGCAGCCAAGAAATATCGGCGGGTGCCTACGAGCAGTACTTC
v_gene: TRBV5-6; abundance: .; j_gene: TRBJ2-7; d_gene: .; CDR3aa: CASSRRPYEQYF; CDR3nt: TGTGCCAGCAGCCGGAGGCCCTACGAGCAGTACTTC